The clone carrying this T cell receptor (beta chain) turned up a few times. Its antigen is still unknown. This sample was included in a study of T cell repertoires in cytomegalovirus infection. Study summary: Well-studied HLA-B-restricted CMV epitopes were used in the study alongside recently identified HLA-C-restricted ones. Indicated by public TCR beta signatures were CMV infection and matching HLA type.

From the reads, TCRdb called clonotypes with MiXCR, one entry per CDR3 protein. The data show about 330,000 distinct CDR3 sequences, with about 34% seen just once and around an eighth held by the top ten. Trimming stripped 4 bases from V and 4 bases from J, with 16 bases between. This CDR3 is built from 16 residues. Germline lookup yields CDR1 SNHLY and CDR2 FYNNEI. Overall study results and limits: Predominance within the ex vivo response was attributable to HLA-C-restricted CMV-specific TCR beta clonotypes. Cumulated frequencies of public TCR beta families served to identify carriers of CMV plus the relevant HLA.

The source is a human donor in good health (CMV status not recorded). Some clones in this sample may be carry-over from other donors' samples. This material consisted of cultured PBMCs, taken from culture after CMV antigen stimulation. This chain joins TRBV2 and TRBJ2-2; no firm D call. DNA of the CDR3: TGTGCCAGCAGTGGGTCCCCAAGCGACCCCACCGGGGAGCTGTTTTTT. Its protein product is CASSGSPSDPTGELFF.